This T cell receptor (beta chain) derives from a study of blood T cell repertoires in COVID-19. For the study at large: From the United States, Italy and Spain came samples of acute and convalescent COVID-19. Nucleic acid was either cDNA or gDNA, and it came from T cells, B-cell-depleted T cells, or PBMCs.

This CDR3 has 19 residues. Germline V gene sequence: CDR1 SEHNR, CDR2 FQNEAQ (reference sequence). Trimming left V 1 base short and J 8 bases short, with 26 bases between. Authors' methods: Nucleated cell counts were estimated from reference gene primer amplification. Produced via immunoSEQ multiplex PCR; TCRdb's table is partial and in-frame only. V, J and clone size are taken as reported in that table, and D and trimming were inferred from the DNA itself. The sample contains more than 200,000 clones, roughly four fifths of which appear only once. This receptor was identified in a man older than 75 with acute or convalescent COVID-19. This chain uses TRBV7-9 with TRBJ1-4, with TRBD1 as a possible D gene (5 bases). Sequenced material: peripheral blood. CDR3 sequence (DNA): TGTGCCAGCAGCTTAGGCACGGGAGGGTACAGGTCGGCAAAGGAAAAACTGTTTTTT. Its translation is CASSLGTGGYRSAKEKLFF.